The rows below give T cell receptor beta chains drawn from one sample of a study of T-cell memory formation after mild COVID-19. Via MiXCR, TCRdb re-called the 5' RACE reads, giving one row per CDR3 protein. The sample shows 380,000 or so distinct CDR3 sequences, around 15% of them seen only once. The sequencing input was PBMCs or a T cell subset sorted from them (not recorded which). The receptors shown here come from a man aged 18 to 29 who had mild COVID-19 (a few samples of this study predate the infection). Cell type and time point are not known. Both conserved end residues are part of each CDR3. A D gene is named only where the DNA matches it firmly. Where a row states a size, it is once, few, many or the class of an expanded clone; other rows omit it.

TRBJ2-2,many,TRBV4-2,NA,CASSQEASSTGELFF,TGTGCCAGCAGCCAAGAAGCTAGTAGCACCGGGGAGCTGTTTTTT
TRBJ1-1,many,TRBV5-1,NA,CASSLGGAPNTEAFF,TGCGCCAGCAGCTTGGGAGGGGCACCGAACACTGAAGCTTTCTTT
TRBJ2-3,NA,TRBV29-1,TRBD2,CSVFLGRGGDTQYF,TGCAGCGTCTTCCTAGGGAGGGGCGGGGACACGCAGTATTTT
TRBJ1-2,few,TRBV4-1,NA,CASSQDGANYGYTF,TGCGCCAGCAGCCAAGACGGAGCTAACTATGGCTACACCTTC
TRBJ1-2,few,TRBV12-3/TRBV12-4,TRBD1,CASGDRGEGRMDGYTF,TGTGCCAGCGGCGACAGGGGGGAGGGGAGAATGGATGGCTACACCTTC
TRBJ1-1,NA,TRBV12-5,TRBD1,CASGPHTGVMNTEAFF,TGTGCTAGTGGCCCACATACAGGGGTAATGAACACTGAAGCTTTCTTT
TRBJ1-2,few,TRBV5-1,NA,CASSLSGSGDGYTF,TGCGCCAGCAGCTTGTCAGGCAGTGGGGATGGCTACACCTTC
TRBJ1-4,few,TRBV6-4,NA,CANKGEKLFF,TGTGCCAATAAGGGTGAAAAACTGTTTTTT
TRBJ2-1,NA,TRBV7-2,TRBD2,CASSFLGTSGGHEQFF,TGTGCCAGCAGCTTCCTGGGGACTAGCGGGGGCCATGAGCAGTTCTTC
TRBJ1-2,few,TRBV7-3,NA,CASSSHTGYYGYTF,TGTGCCAGCAGCTCGCATACAGGGTACTATGGCTACACCTTC
TRBJ2-7,many,TRBV6-5,NA,CASRPGQLTYEQYF,TGTGCCAGCAGACCCGGACAGCTCACCTACGAGCAGTACTTC
TRBJ2-2,few,TRBV5-1,NA,CASSSGLINTGELFF,TGCGCCAGCAGCTCGGGACTGATTAACACCGGGGAGCTGTTTTTT
TRBJ2-7,NA,TRBV6-2/TRBV6-3,TRBD1,CASSPSRTGGNHEQYF,TGTGCCAGCAGCCCGTCAAGGACAGGGGGAAATCACGAGCAGTACTTC
TRBJ1-5,NA,TRBV6-2/TRBV6-3,NA,CASSGREQPQHF,TGTGCCAGCAGTGGACGAGAACAGCCCCAGCATTTT
TRBJ2-6,many,TRBV12-3/TRBV12-4,NA,CASSSRGGASSGANVLTF,TGTGCCAGCAGTAGCCGCGGCGGGGCGAGCTCTGGGGCCAACGTCCTGACTTTC
TRBJ2-1,NA,TRBV4-3,TRBD1,CASSPDRGLFDEQFF,TGCGCCAGCAGCCCGGACAGGGGGCTTTTTGATGAGCAGTTCTTC
TRBJ1-2,few,TRBV4-3,NA,CASSQGGSNYGYTF,TGCGCCAGCAGCCAAGGGGGCAGTAACTATGGCTACACCTTC
TRBJ2-3,many,TRBV4-3,NA,CASSQADTQYF,TGCGCCAGCAGCCAAGCAGATACGCAGTATTTT
TRBJ1-3,NA,TRBV7-9,NA,CASSSTEFTIYF,TGTGCCAGCAGCTCCACAGAGTTCACCATATATTTT
TRBJ2-5,NA,TRBV20-1,NA,CSASWLPNQETQYF,TGCAGTGCTAGTTGGCTACCTAACCAAGAGACCCAGTACTTC
TRBJ2-2,NA,TRBV6-2/TRBV6-3,NA,CASSYGGVHRTADTGELFF,TGTGCCAGCAGTTATGGAGGGGTTCATAGAACAGCCGACACCGGGGAGCTGTTTTTT
TRBJ2-1,once,TRBV27,NA,CASSARRPPYNEQFF,TGTGCCAGCAGTGCCCGAAGGCCCCCCTACAATGAGCAGTTCTTC
TRBJ2-7,few,TRBV5-1,NA,CASSLSPGDAYEQYF,TGCGCCAGCAGCTTGTCACCGGGAGATGCCTACGAGCAGTACTTC
TRBJ2-3,NA,TRBV7-8,NA,CALGRGLTDTQYF,TGTGCCCTAGGCCGGGGGTTGACAGATACGCAGTATTTT
TRBJ2-1,NA,TRBV24-1,NA,CATSDIASRGLIF,TGTGCCACCAGTGATATCGCCTCCCGAGGGTTGATCTTC
TRBJ1-5,few,TRBV3-2,NA,CASSPWTGIQPQHF,TGTGCCAGCAGCCCCTGGACAGGGATTCAGCCCCAGCATTTT
TRBJ1-5,NA,TRBV7-2,NA,CASSLEGSGSGRQHF,TGTGCCAGCAGCTTAGAGGGGTCGGGGTCCGGTCGGCAGCATTTT
TRBJ2-2,once,TRBV4-3,TRBD1,CASSQEHGTGVTGELFF,TGCGCCAGCAGCCAAGAACATGGGACAGGGGTCACCGGGGAGCTGTTTTTT
TRBJ2-1,NA,TRBV6-6,NA,CASTGRFSYNEQFF,TGTGCCAGCACCGGCAGGTTCTCCTACAATGAGCAGTTCTTC
TRBJ2-3,NA,TRBV6-6,TRBD2,CASRVYGGEDTQYF,TGTGCCAGCAGGGTATACGGGGGGGAGGATACGCAGTATTTT
TRBJ2-7,few,TRBV28,NA,CASSFAGQQGYEQYF,TGTGCCAGCAGTTTCGCGGGACAGCAAGGCTACGAGCAGTACTTC
TRBJ2-6,NA,TRBV24-1,NA,CATSEEGYSSGANVLTF,TGTGCCACCAGTGAGGAAGGGTATAGCTCTGGGGCCAACGTCCTGACTTTC
TRBJ1-3,NA,TRBV4-3,NA,CASSQDIGRIGNTIYF,TGCGCCAGCAGCCAAGATATAGGCCGGATTGGAAACACCATATATTTT
TRBJ2-4,NA,TRBV10-3,NA,CAISEGFQNIQYF,TGTGCCATCAGTGAGGGATTCCAAAACATTCAGTACTTC
TRBJ2-7,few,TRBV2,NA,CAGAGGFYEQYF,TGTGCCGGCGCAGGGGGGTTCTACGAGCAGTACTTC
TRBJ2-1,few,TRBV7-2,TRBD2,CASSLLAGGGEQFF,TGTGCCAGCAGCTTGCTAGCGGGGGGCGGAGAGCAGTTCTTC
TRBJ2-1,few,TRBV30,TRBD1,CAWWTGGGHGQFF,TGTGCCTGGTGGACAGGGGGCGGTCATGGGCAGTTCTTC
TRBJ1-1,NA,TRBV28,NA,CASSLLGENTEAFF,TGTGCCAGCAGCCTCCTCGGGGAGAACACTGAAGCTTTCTTT
TRBJ2-5,NA,TRBV6-5,TRBD2,CASSSLTSGYQETQYF,TGTGCCAGCAGTTCGTTGACTAGCGGGTACCAAGAGACCCAGTACTTC
TRBJ2-1,NA,TRBV10-2,NA,CASRDLSVNEQFF,TGCGCCAGCAGGGACCTTTCGGTGAATGAGCAGTTCTTC
TRBJ2-7,many,TRBV7-2,NA,CASSLGGSPYEQYF,TGTGCCAGCAGCTTAGGTGGTAGTCCCTACGAGCAGTACTTC
TRBJ2-1,NA,TRBV4-1,NA,CASSQGRLSYNEQFF,TGCGCCAGCAGCCAAGGACGCCTATCCTACAATGAGCAGTTCTTC
TRBJ2-2,NA,TRBV19,NA,CASRRQTNTGELFF,TGTGCCAGTAGGAGACAGACGAACACCGGGGAGCTGTTTTTT
TRBJ2-1,NA,TRBV5-4,TRBD1,CASSDRGHEQFF,TGTGCCAGCTCGGACAGGGGCCATGAGCAGTTCTTC
TRBJ2-2,few,TRBV6-2/TRBV6-3,TRBD2,CASSKQGLHTGELFF,TGTGCCAGCAGTAAGCAGGGACTACACACCGGGGAGCTGTTTTTT
TRBJ2-1,few,TRBV7-9,NA,CASSARTGISYNEQFF,TGTGCCAGCAGCGCCCGGACTGGGATCTCCTACAATGAGCAGTTCTTC
TRBJ2-5,NA,TRBV20-1,TRBD2,CSLGRGGTNQETQYF,TGCAGTCTCGGCCGGGGGGGGACAAACCAAGAGACCCAGTACTTC
TRBJ1-1,NA,TRBV5-4,NA,CASSLATGGGTEAFF,TGTGCCAGCAGCTTGGCCACGGGGGGAGGGACTGAAGCTTTCTTT
TRBJ1-1,few,TRBV2,NA,CASTGRGRGNTEAFF,TGTGCCAGCACAGGTCGGGGTCGAGGGAACACTGAAGCTTTCTTT
TRBJ2-3,NA,TRBV13,TRBD1,CASRPDRGLTDTQYF,TGTGCCAGCAGACCGGACAGGGGGCTCACAGATACGCAGTATTTT
TRBJ2-2,few,TRBV5-5,NA,CASSLYSAGGTGELFF,TGTGCCAGCAGCTTGTACTCGGCAGGGGGGACCGGGGAGCTGTTTTTT